The rows below give T cell receptor beta chains drawn from one sample of a study of shared clonotypes between healthy human individuals. Libraries were prepared by immunoSEQ multiplex PCR; TCRdb keeps only in-frame clonotypes and omits some of them. The sample consists of about 2.3 million clones, around 93% of them appearing once. The material sequenced was naive CD4+ T cells from PBMCs. The source of these receptors is a man aged 18 to 29 in good health. Some clones in this sample may be carry-over from other donors' samples. CDR3s include the opening cysteine and the closing phenylalanine or tryptophan. A D gene is named only where the DNA matches it firmly. Clone size is shown for a subset of rows, as once, few, many or a class of expanded clone.

clone size,J gene,D gene,V gene,CDR3 DNA,CDR3 protein
-,TRBJ2-3,-,TRBV19,TGTGCCAGCGCGAACCTTAGGTTTGTGCAGTATTTT,CASANLRFVQYF
-,TRBJ2-5,TRBD1,TRBV7-9,TGTGCCAGCAGCCCACGGACAGGGGACGAGACCCAGTACTTC,CASSPRTGDETQYF
-,TRBJ1-1,-,TRBV19,TGTGCCAGTAGTATACTCGCCAGGGGATATACTGAAGCTTTCTTT,CASSILARGYTEAFF
-,TRBJ2-7,-,TRBV5-1,TGCGCCAGCAGGAGGAGTAGCAACTACGAGCAGTACTTC,CASRRSSNYEQYF
-,TRBJ1-5,-,TRBV19,TGTGCCAGTAGTGATAGGACCCGGCTGCAGCAGCCCCAGCATTTT,CASSDRTRLQQPQHF
few,TRBJ2-4,-,TRBV18,TGTGCCAGCTCACCTGCGGACACCAAAAACATTCAGTACTTC,CASSPADTKNIQYF
-,TRBJ2-7,TRBD2,TRBV29-1,TGCAGCGTTGGAACCACTAGCGGTGAGGCCGGGTGGCAGTACTTC,CSVGTTSGEAGWQYF
-,TRBJ2-7,TRBD2,TRBV10-3,TGTGCCATCAGTGCCACTAGCGGCTCCTACGAGCAGTACTTC,CAISATSGSYEQYF
-,TRBJ2-7,-,TRBV5-1,TGCGCCAGCAGCCAGGGGGTCCTAGCGGGCTACGAGCAGTACTTC,CASSQGVLAGYEQYF
once,TRBJ1-2,-,TRBV7-2,TGTGCCAGCAGTGGAGGGGTCGGATTAAACTATGGCTACACCTTC,CASSGGVGLNYGYTF
-,TRBJ1-4,-,TRBV28,TGTGCCAGCAGCCCGGTCGGGGGGCGCCTAACTAATGAAAAACTGTTTTTT,CASSPVGGRLTNEKLFF
-,TRBJ2-3,-,TRBV13,TGTGCCAGCAGCTTAGTGACCTCTGTAAGGGATACGCAGTATTTT,CASSLVTSVRDTQYF
-,TRBJ1-1,-,TRBV27,TGTGCCAGATTGCTAGGGGAGATGAACACTGAAGCTTTCTTT,CARLLGEMNTEAFF
-,TRBJ2-7,-,TRBV5-4,TGTGCCAGCAGCTTGAGTGTTGGGTTGAGCTACGAGCAGTACTTC,CASSLSVGLSYEQYF
-,TRBJ1-2,-,TRBV19,TGTGCCAGTATGACACGATCTGGCTACACCTTC,CASMTRSGYTF
-,TRBJ1-4,-,TRBV5-1,TGCGCCAGCAGCTTCCAACTGGGCGGCGGGGAAAAACTGTTTTTT,CASSFQLGGGEKLFF
few,TRBJ1-1,-,TRBV28,TGTGCCAGCAGTGCGTCAGGGGTTCTAGAAGCTTTCTTT,CASSASGVLEAFF
-,TRBJ2-2,TRBD1,TRBV7-2,TGTGCCAGCAGCTACACAGGGGGCAGGATATACACCGGGGAGCTGTTTTTT,CASSYTGGRIYTGELFF
-,TRBJ2-5,-,TRBV11-1,TGTGCCAGCAGCCTTCGATTCCCGGGACCTATGCAAGAGACCCAGTACTTC,CASSLRFPGPMQETQYF
-,TRBJ1-4,TRBD1,TRBV28,TGTGCCAGCAGTCTGATCGGGGGAGGGGGCATATTTGGAGAAAAACTGTTTTTT,CASSLIGGGGIFGEKLFF
-,TRBJ2-5,TRBD1,TRBV13,TGTGCCAGCAGCCGTGGACAGGGGCAAGAGACCCAGTACTTC,CASSRGQGQETQYF
-,TRBJ1-1,TRBD1,TRBV12-5,TGTGCTAGTGGTTTGGCCTTCGGACAGGGGGTAGACACTGAAGCTTTCTTT,CASGLAFGQGVDTEAFF
once,TRBJ2-7,-,TRBV28,TGTGCCAGCAGTTTATACCCACTAGGAGAGGGGGGTTACGAGCAGTACTTC,CASSLYPLGEGGYEQYF
-,TRBJ2-1,TRBD2,TRBV5-1,TGCGCCAGCAGCTTGGGGACTAGCGGGAGGGCCGGAGATGAGCAGTTCTTC,CASSLGTSGRAGDEQFF
-,TRBJ1-3,TRBD1,TRBV28,TGTGCCAGCAGTTACAGGGGCGCCTCTGGAAACACCATATATTTT,CASSYRGASGNTIYF
-,TRBJ1-1,-,TRBV9,TGTGCCAGCAGCTCCCAACGTTCCGGGACTGAAGCTTTCTTT,CASSSQRSGTEAFF
once,TRBJ2-2,-,TRBV6-4,TGTGCCAGCCGGGACGTAAACACCGGGGAGCTGTTTTTT,CASRDVNTGELFF
-,TRBJ1-2,-,TRBV4-2,TGTGCCAGCAGCCCGGGTGGGCAGACATCCCCCTATGGCTACACCTTC,CASSPGGQTSPYGYTF
-,TRBJ1-2,TRBD1,TRBV5-4,TGTGCCAGCAGCTTGGCCAACGGTAGGGGGCAAAACTATGGCTACACCTTC,CASSLANGRGQNYGYTF
-,TRBJ1-1,TRBD1,TRBV28,TGTGCCAGCGTCTTCGACAGGGACACTGAAGCTTTCTTT,CASVFDRDTEAFF
-,TRBJ2-1,-,TRBV6-4,TGTGCCAGCAGTCAACATTTGTACAATGAGCAGTTCTTC,CASSQHLYNEQFF
-,TRBJ2-7,-,TRBV5-4,TGTGCCAGCAGCTTGGGGCAGGACTCCTACGAGCAGTACTTC,CASSLGQDSYEQYF
-,TRBJ2-7,TRBD1,TRBV4-1,TGCGCCAGCAGCCATATAGGGACAGGGGACCACGAGCAGTACTTC,CASSHIGTGDHEQYF
-,TRBJ1-3,-,TRBV5-1,TGCGCCAGCAGCTTGGAGCAGGGTGGAAACACCATATATTTT,CASSLEQGGNTIYF
-,TRBJ2-2,TRBD2,TRBV7-9,TGTGCCAGCAGCCCCACCTATAGCGGGAGATCGTCCGGGGAGCTGTTTTTT,CASSPTYSGRSSGELFF
-,TRBJ1-2,-,TRBV27,TGTGCCAGCAGTTTCGGCCGACAGGTTAATAACTATGGCTACACCTTC,CASSFGRQVNNYGYTF
once,TRBJ1-1,-,TRBV7-2,TGTGCCAGCAGCTTAAACCTCTTCGGGGGGCCTATGAACACTGAAGCTTTCTTT,CASSLNLFGGPMNTEAFF
-,TRBJ1-3,-,TRBV30,TGTGCCTGGAGTGGGACCCGTGGTGGAAACACCATATATTTT,CAWSGTRGGNTIYF
few,TRBJ1-1,-,TRBV5-8,TGTGCCAGCAGCTTGGCCCCATCCCAAGCTTTCTTT,CASSLAPSQAFF
-,TRBJ1-5,-,TRBV23-1,TGCGCCAGCAGTCAAAGGCTTCAGAGTCAGCCCCAGCATTTT,CASSQRLQSQPQHF